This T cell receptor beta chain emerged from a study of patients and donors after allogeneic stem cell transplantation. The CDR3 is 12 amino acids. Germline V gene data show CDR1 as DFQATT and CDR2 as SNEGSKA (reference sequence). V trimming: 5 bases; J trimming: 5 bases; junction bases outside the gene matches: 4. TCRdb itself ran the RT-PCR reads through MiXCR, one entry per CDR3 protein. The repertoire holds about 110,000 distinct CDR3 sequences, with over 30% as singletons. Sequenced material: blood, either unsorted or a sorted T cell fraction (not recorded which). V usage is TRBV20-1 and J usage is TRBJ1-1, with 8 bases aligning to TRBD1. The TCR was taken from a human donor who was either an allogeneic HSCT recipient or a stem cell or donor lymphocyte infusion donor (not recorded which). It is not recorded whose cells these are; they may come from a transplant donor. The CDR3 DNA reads TGCAGTGCTTTACAGGGGGGGACTGAAGCTTTCTTT. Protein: CSALQGGTEAFF.